These 25 T cell receptor beta chains originate from one sample sequenced in a study of high-grade serous ovarian cancer treatment subgroups (dated by TCRdb to the early 2020s). The library was produced with the immunoSEQ multiplex PCR assay. TCRdb obtained this table from immuneACCESS and retained in-frame rearrangements with V and J assigned. These tables miss some clones; where compared with another copy, unresolved V genes account for less than half of the shortfall, and the remainder is unexplained. This sample is represented by over 4,500 clones; 75% to 80% of them were singletons. Nearly 10% of the sample lies in the top ten. The tumor samples were collected prior to definitive surgery or chemotherapy. The sequenced material came from tumor tissue. The receptors were gathered from a human donor with high-grade serous ovarian cancer.

J is TRBJ2-3 and V is TRBV7-8; D call uncertain. Trimming stripped 7 bases from V and 1 base from J, with 6 bases between. Germline V gene data show CDR1 as SGHVS and CDR2 as FQNEAQ. The CDR3 length is 12 residues. The CDR3 here is CASKAGTDTQYF. CDR3 coding DNA: TGTGCCAGCAAGGCCGGCACAGATACGCAGTATTTT.

The J gene is TRBJ2-1, the V gene TRBV5-8; the D call may be TRBD1 or TRBD2 (6 bases each). Per germline, CDR1 SGHTS and CDR2 YDEGEE. V was pared by 0 bases and J by 9 bases, with 10 bases between. This CDR3 is 13 amino acids long. In DNA form, the CDR3 reads TGTGCCAGCAGCTTGGAGGGGGGCGGTGAGCAGTTCTTC. As protein: CASSLEGGGEQFF.

The rearrangement uses TRBV28 and TRBJ2-1; the D is unclear. The CDR3 contains 11 residues. Trimming left V 7 bases short and J 6 bases short, with 7 bases between. Germline V gives CDR1 MDHEN, CDR2 SYDVKM. In DNA, the CDR3 is TGTGCCAGCAACCGGGTCAATGAGCAGTTCTTC. This translates into CASNRVNEQFF.

The chain employs TRBV11-2 and TRBJ1-1; TRBD1 matches 7 bases. Trimming at V came to 6 bases and at J to 7 bases, leaving 14 bases not matched to a gene. CDR1 and CDR2 (germline): SGHAT, FQNNGV. The CDR3 totals 15 residues. The CDR3 loop is CASRSTGTEVYEAFF. The DNA for the CDR3 is TGTGCCAGCAGATCAACCGGGACAGAAGTCTATGAAGCTTTCTTT.

CDR3 in DNA: TGTGCCAGCAGCTTGAGAAACGTCGAGACCCAGTACTTC. Protein product: CASSLRNVETQYF. This rearrangement joins TRBV5-6 to TRBJ2-5, with D unresolved. The V gene's germline CDR1 is SGHDT and CDR2 YYEEEE. The V end was cut by 1 base, the J end by 5 bases, with 9 bases between. The CDR3 consists of 13 residues.

The CDR3 sequence is CASSSSGRAGEQYF. The CDR3 DNA is TGCGCCAGCAGCAGTAGCGGGAGGGCCGGGGAGCAGTACTTC. This chain joins TRBV5-1 and TRBJ2-7; TRBD2 agrees at 11 bases. J gave up 7 bases and V 4 bases, and 7 bases lay outside the gene matches. The germline V gene has CDR1 SGHRS and CDR2 YFSETQ. This CDR3 region has 14 residues.

The chain has TRBV2 and TRBJ2-1; no definite D call. Germline CDR1 reads SNHLY; CDR2 reads FYNNEI. The V end was cut by 3 bases, the J end by 6 bases, with 12 bases between. The CDR3 is 14 amino acids. The chain's CDR3 is CASSEWLGPNEQFF. The DNA of the CDR3 is TGTGCCAGCAGTGAGTGGCTAGGACCCAATGAGCAGTTCTTC.

This clone was recorded only once. The rearrangement links TRBV19 to TRBJ1-5, with a weak D call TRBD1 (5 bases). The V and J ends lost 8 bases and 0 bases respectively, with 29 bases between them. The germline V gene encodes CDR1 LNHDA and CDR2 SQIVND (reference sequence). The CDR3 loop spans 20 amino acids. The CDR3: CASSRGPPGLPPHSNQPQHF. The CDR3 DNA reads TGTGCCAGTTCTAGGGGACCCCCGGGACTCCCTCCTCATAGCAATCAGCCCCAGCATTTT.

V is TRBV11-2 and J is TRBJ2-1; 12 positions agree with TRBD2. Germline V gives CDR1 SGHAT, CDR2 FQNNGV. The CDR3 runs 16 residues. The V and J ends lost 4 bases and 7 bases, in that order; junction bases with no gene match: 8. This CDR3 reads CASSSSGRVLKNEQFF. The CDR3 DNA reads as TGTGCCAGCAGCTCTAGCGGGAGGGTACTGAAGAATGAGCAGTTCTTC.

This clone appeared a few times. The chain links TRBV6-1 to TRBJ2-1; 7 positions match TRBD2. Germline trimming cut 5 bases from V and 4 bases from J; bases unmatched to any gene: 8. Germline loops: CDR1 MNHNS, CDR2 SASEGT. CDR3 length: 15 residues. DNA for the CDR3: TGTGCCAGCAGTAAATCCGGGACTAAATACAATGAGCAGTTCTTC. Translation: CASSKSGTKYNEQFF.

The chain has TRBV5-1 and TRBJ2-7; 9 nucleotides agree with TRBD2. Germline V gene lookup returns CDR1 SGHRS and CDR2 YFSETQ. V dropped 1 base and J dropped 4; count of bases not matched to a gene: 6. CDR3 length: 15 amino acids. CDR3 region: CASSLTAGGGYEQYF. The CDR3 coding sequence is TGCGCCAGCAGCTTGACGGCGGGGGGGGGATACGAGCAGTACTTC.

The chain joins TRBV5-1 to TRBJ1-1; 12 nucleotides agree with TRBD1. Germline loops: CDR1 SGHRS, CDR2 YFSETQ. V shed 0 bases and J 0 bases; nucleotides not matched to a gene: 6. The CDR3 runs 18 residues. Here the CDR3 reads CASSLVPGTGGMNTEAFF. In nucleotides, the CDR3 is TGCGCCAGCAGCTTGGTACCCGGGACAGGGGGCATGAACACTGAAGCTTTCTTT. Full variable domain (outside the CDR3, taken from reference TRBV5-1 and TRBJ1-1): KAGVTQTPRYLIKTRGQQVTLSCSPISGHRSVSWYQQTPGQGLQFLFEYFSETQRNKGNFPGRFSGRQFSNSRSEMNVSTLELGDSALYLCASSLVPGTGGMNTEAFFGQGTRLTVV.

The rearrangement uses TRBV9 and TRBJ1-6; 7 nucleotides line up with TRBD1. The V and J ends lost 0 bases and 11 bases, in that order; junction bases with no gene match: 8. The CDR3 is 15 residues long. Germline-derived CDR1 and CDR2 are SGDLS and YYNGEE. This CDR3 reads CASSVAVQGSAPLHF. The CDR3 coding sequence is TGTGCCAGCAGCGTAGCGGTACAGGGGTCTGCACCCCTCCACTTT.

The rearrangement joins TRBV15 to TRBJ2-5; D is perhaps TRBD2 (6 bases). The end of the DNA aligns better with TRBJ2-7, so the J call may be wrong. From germline, CDR1 is LNHNV and CDR2 YYDKDF (reference sequence). The CDR3 spans 18 residues. For the CDR3, the DNA is TGTGCCACCAGCAGGTCAGGTGGCCCGGGGGAGAAAACCTACGAGCAGTACTTC. Translated: CATSRSGGPGEKTYEQYF.

This chain links TRBV15 with TRBJ2-2; tentatively, D is TRBD1 (5 bases). CDR3 size: 15 residues. CDR1 is LNHNV and CDR2 is YYDKDF in the germline V gene (reference sequence). V was shortened by 2 bases and J by 6 bases, with 13 bases between the two germline ends. In DNA form, the CDR3 reads TGTGCCACCAGCAGAAGTCAGGGTTACGCCGGGGAGCTGTTTTTT. Amino acid sequence: CATSRSQGYAGELFF.

The V call is TRBV7-2, the J call TRBJ1-3; the D is unclear. Trimming removed 2 bases from V and 2 bases from J, with 10 bases in between. The germline V gene has CDR1 SGHTA and CDR2 FQGNSA. This CDR3 is 15 amino acids long. CDR3 residues: CASSLSPPPGNTIYF. DNA of the CDR3: TGTGCCAGCAGCTTAAGTCCCCCCCCTGGAAACACCATATATTTT.

The chain employs TRBV6-5 and TRBJ1-1; D is ambiguous. This CDR3 has 13 residues. CDR1 is MNHEY, CDR2 SVGAGI, per germline. Trimming left V 6 bases short and J 1 base short, with 9 bases between. The CDR3 reads CASSLSRNTEAFF. The CDR3 coding sequence is TGTGCCAGCAGCCTATCCAGGAACACTGAAGCTTTCTTT.

This rearrangement joins TRBV2 to TRBJ2-7; 7 positions match TRBD2. The V gene end was trimmed by 6 bases and the J gene end by 5 bases; junction bases not matched to a gene: 1. This CDR3 is 11 amino acids long. Germline values: CDR1 SNHLY, CDR2 FYNNEI. CDR3 DNA sequence: TGTGCCAGCAGGGGGGGGGACGAGCAGTACTTC. As protein: CASRGGDEQYF. Combining the CDR3 with reference TRBV2 and TRBJ2-7 gives the whole variable domain EPEVTQTPSHQVTQMGQEVILRCVPISNHLYFYWYRQILGQKVEFLVSFYNNEISEKSEIFDDQFSVERPDGSNFTLKIRSTKLEDSAMYFCASRGGDEQYFGPGTRLTVT.

This chain joins TRBV4-1 and TRBJ2-5, with 9 bases aligning to TRBD1. The CDR3 contains 13 residues. V shed 4 bases and J 5 bases; nucleotides not matched to a gene: 2. Germline V gives CDR1 MGHRA, CDR2 YSYEKL. The CDR3 loop is CASSRGQGETQYF. The CDR3 nucleotides read TGCGCCAGCAGCCGTGGACAGGGGGAGACCCAGTACTTC.

The chain joins TRBV13 to TRBJ2-1; TRBD2 might be the D (6 bases). This CDR3 is 16 amino acids long. V lost 5 bases and J lost 2, with 16 bases in between. Germline CDR1 reads PRHDT; CDR2 reads FYEKMQ (reference sequence). In nucleotides, the CDR3 is TGTGCCAGCAGCCTCCGGGTTAGCGGCACCTACAATGAGCAGTTCTTC. Translated: CASSLRVSGTYNEQFF.

The V gene is TRBV6-4, the J gene TRBJ2-3, with D tentatively TRBD2 (7 bases). Germline values: CDR1 MRHNA, CDR2 SNTAGT. V was trimmed by 3 bases and J by 2 bases, leaving 9 bases between them. The length of the CDR3 is 14 residues. This chain's CDR3 is CASSEGGHTDTQYF. The CDR3 nucleotides are TGTGCCAGCAGTGAGGGGGGGCACACAGATACGCAGTATTTT.

The CDR3 DNA reads as TGTGCCAGCAGGCCCCCAGGGGCGGCTAATGAAAAACTGTTTTTT. Protein sequence: CASRPPGAANEKLFF. The chain couples TRBV7-9 to TRBJ1-4; a possible D gene is TRBD1 (6 bases). Germline V gene sequence: CDR1 SEHNR, CDR2 FQNEAQ (reference sequence). Trimming took 6 bases from V and 3 from J, leaving 14 bases between them. This CDR3 contains 15 residues. The full variable domain, with the rest looked up from reference TRBV7-9 and TRBJ1-4, is DTGVSQNPRHKITKRGQNVTFRCDPISEHNRLYWYRQTLGQGPEFLTYFQNEAQLEKSRLLSDRFSAERPKGSFSTLEIQRTEQGDSAMYLCASRPPGAANEKLFFGSGTQLSVL.

A few counts support this clone. The J gene is TRBJ1-3, the V gene TRBV30; D call uncertain. CDR1 and CDR2 (germline): GTSNPN, SVGIG (reference sequence). The CDR3 covers 14 residues. Trimming took 5 bases from V and 2 from J, leaving 13 bases between them. The CDR3 protein is CAWAYDGTGNTIYF. In DNA form, the CDR3 reads TGTGCCTGGGCTTATGATGGGACTGGAAACACCATATATTTT.

The chain has TRBV28 and TRBJ2-3; D might be TRBD1 (5 bases). There are 16 residues in the CDR3. V was trimmed by 4 bases and J by 4 bases, leaving 18 bases between them. Germline V gives CDR1 MDHEN, CDR2 SYDVKM. The CDR3 region has the DNA TGTGCCAGCAGTTCACCTCAGGGAATCGGAGCAGATACGCAGTATTTT. Translated, it gives CASSSPQGIGADTQYF.

The chain joins TRBV28 to TRBJ1-6; 7 bases are shared with TRBD1. The CDR3 totals 14 residues. With V trimmed by 6 bases and J by 6 bases, 5 bases remained unmatched. The germline CDR1 and CDR2 sequences are MDHEN and SYDVKM. CDR3 coding DNA: TGTGCCAGCAGCACCGGGACAGCTAATTCACCCCTCCACTTT. Amino acids: CASSTGTANSPLHF.